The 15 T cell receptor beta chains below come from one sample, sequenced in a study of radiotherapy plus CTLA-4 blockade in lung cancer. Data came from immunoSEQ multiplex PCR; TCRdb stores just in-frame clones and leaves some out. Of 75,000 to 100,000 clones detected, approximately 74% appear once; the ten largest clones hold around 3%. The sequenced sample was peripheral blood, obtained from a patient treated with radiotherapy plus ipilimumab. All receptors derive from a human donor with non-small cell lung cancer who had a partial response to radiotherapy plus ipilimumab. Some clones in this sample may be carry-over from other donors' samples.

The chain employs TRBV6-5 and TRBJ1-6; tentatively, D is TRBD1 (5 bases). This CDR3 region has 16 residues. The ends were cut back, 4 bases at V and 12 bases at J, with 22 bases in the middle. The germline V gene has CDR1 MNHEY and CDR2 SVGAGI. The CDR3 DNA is TGTGCCAGCAGTTTCCGGGGAGGGGCCCCTGGTGGACCCCTCCACTTT. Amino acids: CASSFRGGAPGGPLHF.

CDR3 bases: TGTGCCAGCAATGATCGACTAGTCAACACCGGGGAGCTGTTTTTT. Residues: CASNDRLVNTGELFF. This chain connects TRBV9 to TRBJ2-2; possible D gene TRBD2, 6 bases. The CDR3 loop spans 15 amino acids. Trimming left V 6 bases short and J 2 bases short, with 14 bases between. Germline V gene data show CDR1 as SGDLS and CDR2 as YYNGEE.

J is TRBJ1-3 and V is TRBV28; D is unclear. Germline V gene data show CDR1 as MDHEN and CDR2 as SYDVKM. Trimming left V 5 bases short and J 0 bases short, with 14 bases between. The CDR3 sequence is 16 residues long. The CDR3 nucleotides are TGTGCCAGCAGTCGGCGTCGGCGGAACTCTGGAAACACCATATATTTT. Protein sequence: CASSRRRRNSGNTIYF.

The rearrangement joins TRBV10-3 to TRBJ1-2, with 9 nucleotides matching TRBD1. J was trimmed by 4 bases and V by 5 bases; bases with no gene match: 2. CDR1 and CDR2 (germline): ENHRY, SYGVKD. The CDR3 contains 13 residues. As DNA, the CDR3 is TGTGCCATCAGTTCGACAGGGGGCTATGGCTACACCTTC. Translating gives CAISSTGGYGYTF.

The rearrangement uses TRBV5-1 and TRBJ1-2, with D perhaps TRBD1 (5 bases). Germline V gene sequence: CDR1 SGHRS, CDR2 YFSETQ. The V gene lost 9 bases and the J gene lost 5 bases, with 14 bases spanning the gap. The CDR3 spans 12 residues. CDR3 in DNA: TGCGCCAACCTGGGGGGAAAATATGGCTACACCTTC. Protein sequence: CANLGGKYGYTF.

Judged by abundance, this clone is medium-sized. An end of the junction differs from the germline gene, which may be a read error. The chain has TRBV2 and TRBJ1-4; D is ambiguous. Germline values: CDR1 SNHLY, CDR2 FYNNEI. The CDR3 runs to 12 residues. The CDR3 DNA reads TGTGCCAGCAGTGATACTACTGAAAAACTGTTTTTT. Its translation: CASSDTTEKLFF.

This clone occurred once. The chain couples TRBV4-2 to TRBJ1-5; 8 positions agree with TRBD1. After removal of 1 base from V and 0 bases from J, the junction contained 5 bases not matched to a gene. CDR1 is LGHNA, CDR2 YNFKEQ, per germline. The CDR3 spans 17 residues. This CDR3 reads CASSQASGGHSNQPQHF. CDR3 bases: TGTGCCAGCAGCCAAGCCTCAGGGGGCCATAGCAATCAGCCCCAGCATTTT.

The CDR3 region is CASSQDPGQRSSPLHF. The CDR3 nucleotides are TGCGCCAGCAGCCAAGATCCGGGACAAAGGAGTTCACCCCTCCACTTT. The chain recombines TRBV4-1 with TRBJ1-6; D may be TRBD1 (6 bases). The germline V and J ends were trimmed by 0 bases and 9 bases, with 15 bases remaining between them. The CDR3 runs 16 residues. Per germline, CDR1 MGHRA and CDR2 YSYEKL.

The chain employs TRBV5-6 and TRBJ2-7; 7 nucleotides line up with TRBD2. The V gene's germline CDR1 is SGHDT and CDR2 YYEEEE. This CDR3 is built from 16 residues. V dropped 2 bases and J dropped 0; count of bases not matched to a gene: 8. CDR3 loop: CASSLWGWGGSYEQYF. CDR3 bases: TGTGCCAGCAGCTTATGGGGTTGGGGGGGCTCCTACGAGCAGTACTTC.

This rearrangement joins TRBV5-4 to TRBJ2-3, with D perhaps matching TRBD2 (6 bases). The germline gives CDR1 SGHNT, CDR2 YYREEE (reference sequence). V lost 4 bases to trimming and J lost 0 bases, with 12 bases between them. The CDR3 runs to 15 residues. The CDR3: CASSPGGYSTDTQYF. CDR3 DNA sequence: TGTGCCAGCAGCCCTGGAGGGTATAGCACAGATACGCAGTATTTT.

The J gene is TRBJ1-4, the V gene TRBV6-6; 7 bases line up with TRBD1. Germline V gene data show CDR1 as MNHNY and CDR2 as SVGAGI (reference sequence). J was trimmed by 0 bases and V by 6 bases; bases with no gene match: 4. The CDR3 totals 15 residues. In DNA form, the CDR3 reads TGTGCCAGCAGAAGAACAGGGGCAACTAATGAAAAACTGTTTTTT. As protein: CASRRTGATNEKLFF.

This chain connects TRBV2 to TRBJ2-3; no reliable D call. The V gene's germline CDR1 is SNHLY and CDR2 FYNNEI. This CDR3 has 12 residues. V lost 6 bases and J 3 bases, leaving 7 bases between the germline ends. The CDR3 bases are TGTGCCAGCAGGAGTAGTACAGATACGCAGTATTTT. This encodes CASRSSTDTQYF.

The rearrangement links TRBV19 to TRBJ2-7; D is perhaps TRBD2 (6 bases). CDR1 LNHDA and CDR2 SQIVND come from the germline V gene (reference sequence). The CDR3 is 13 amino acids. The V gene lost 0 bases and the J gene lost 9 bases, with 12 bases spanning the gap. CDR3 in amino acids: CASSIEGTRGQYF. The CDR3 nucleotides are TGTGCCAGTAGTATAGAGGGGACTCGCGGGCAGTACTTC.

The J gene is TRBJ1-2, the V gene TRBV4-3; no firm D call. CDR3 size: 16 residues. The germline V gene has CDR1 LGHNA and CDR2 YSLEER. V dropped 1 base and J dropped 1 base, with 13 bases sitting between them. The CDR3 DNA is TGCGCCAGCAGCCAAGTATTGGCGACAAGTAACTATGGCTACACCTTC. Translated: CASSQVLATSNYGYTF.

Here the CDR3 reads CASSIGSRGADTQYF. The CDR3 nucleotides read TGTGCCAGTAGTATAGGCTCCAGGGGAGCAGATACGCAGTATTTT. The J gene is TRBJ2-3, the V gene TRBV19, with TRBD1 as a possible D gene (6 bases). Trimming stripped 1 base from V and 4 bases from J, with 12 bases between. The length of the CDR3 is 15 residues. Germline V gives CDR1 LNHDA, CDR2 SQIVND (reference sequence).